A selection of T cell receptor beta chains follows, all from one sample in a study of early T cells in non-severe SARS-CoV-2 infection. TCRdb itself ran the 5' RACE reads through MiXCR, one entry per CDR3 protein. The table records 26,000 or so distinct CDR3 sequences, about 5.5% of them present only once. Sequences were obtained from whole blood. The receptors were sampled from an adult who was a healthcare worker with PCR-confirmed SARS-CoV-2 infection or an uninfected control (not recorded which). Both conserved end residues are part of each CDR3. The D gene is left open where the match is weak. Some rows have no size entry. The others give once, few or many, or a class for an expanded clone.

TRBV24-1,many,TRBJ2-1,TRBD1,TGTGCCACCAGTGGGGACAGGGGGGCCGACAATGAGCAGTTCTTC,CATSGDRGADNEQFF
TRBV18,medium-sized,TRBJ1-2,TRBD1,TGTGCCAGCTCACCGGGACAGGCTAACTATGGCTACACCTTC,CASSPGQANYGYTF
TRBV11-2,.,TRBJ2-2,.,TGTGCCAGCAGACCCGGTACCGGGGAGCTGTTTTTT,CASRPGTGELFF
TRBV7-9,many,TRBJ2-5,.,TGTGCCAGCAGCGACCCTCTCGGCAGGCGGCGAGAGACCCAGTACTTC,CASSDPLGRRRETQYF
TRBV20-1,medium-sized,TRBJ1-6,.,TGCAGTGCTAGAGGCGAGGGGTCCTATAATTCACCCCTCCACTTT,CSARGEGSYNSPLHF
TRBV6-5,many,TRBJ1-4,.,TGTGCCAGCAGTTACTCGCGGCGGAGTAATGAAAAACTGTTTTTT,CASSYSRRSNEKLFF
TRBV2,many,TRBJ2-1,.,TGTGCCAGCAGTCGCTTGACGTCTAGTGAGCAGTTCTTC,CASSRLTSSEQFF
TRBV19,few,TRBJ2-1,TRBD1,TGTGCCAGTAGTATAGATACAGGGGGCGCCTACAATGAGCAGTTCTTC,CASSIDTGGAYNEQFF
TRBV6-2/TRBV6-3,many,TRBJ1-1,.,TGTGCCAGCAGTTACCGGGGGGATAGGAGTGAAGCTTTCTTT,CASSYRGDRSEAFF
TRBV10-2,many,TRBJ1-1,.,TGCGCCAGCAGCTCGGACAGCGGGGACTTCATGAACACTGAAGCTTTCTTT,CASSSDSGDFMNTEAFF
TRBV6-2/TRBV6-3,many,TRBJ1-1,TRBD1,TGTGCCAGCAGTTACCCTAGACAGGGCTACGCGAGTGAAGCTTTCTTT,CASSYPRQGYASEAFF
TRBV19,many,TRBJ2-1,.,TGTGCCAGTAGTATTCTAAGGAATGAGCAGTTCTTC,CASSILRNEQFF
TRBV11-2,many,TRBJ2-7,.,TGTGCCAGCAGCTTAAAATCGTTCCTCCTCTCCTACGAGCAGTACTTC,CASSLKSFLLSYEQYF
TRBV7-9,.,TRBJ2-7,TRBD1,TGTGCCAGCAGCTTAGCGCAAGGACAGGGGGCCTACGAGCAGTACTTC,CASSLAQGQGAYEQYF
TRBV4-1,few,TRBJ1-1,TRBD1,TGCGCCAGCAGCCAAGCGGGGACAGCCACTGAAGCTTTCTTT,CASSQAGTATEAFF
TRBV7-2,.,TRBJ2-7,TRBD2,TGTGCCAGCAGCTTAGGACTAGCGGGGGGATACGAGCAGTACTTC,CASSLGLAGGYEQYF
TRBV18,many,TRBJ1-1,.,TGTGCCAGCTCACGCACGACGGTGAACACTGAAGCTTTCTTT,CASSRTTVNTEAFF
TRBV5-5,few,TRBJ2-7,.,TGTGCCAGCAGCTTGGTGGTTTGGGACTACGAGCAGTACTTC,CASSLVVWDYEQYF
TRBV28,many,TRBJ1-4,TRBD1,TGTGCCAGCAGCCGTGGGACAGCGGCAACTAATGAAAAACTGTTTTTT,CASSRGTAATNEKLFF
TRBV3-1,many,TRBJ2-2,.,TGTGCCAGCAGCCAAGATCGGTGGGGAAACACCGGGGAGCTGTTTTTT,CASSQDRWGNTGELFF